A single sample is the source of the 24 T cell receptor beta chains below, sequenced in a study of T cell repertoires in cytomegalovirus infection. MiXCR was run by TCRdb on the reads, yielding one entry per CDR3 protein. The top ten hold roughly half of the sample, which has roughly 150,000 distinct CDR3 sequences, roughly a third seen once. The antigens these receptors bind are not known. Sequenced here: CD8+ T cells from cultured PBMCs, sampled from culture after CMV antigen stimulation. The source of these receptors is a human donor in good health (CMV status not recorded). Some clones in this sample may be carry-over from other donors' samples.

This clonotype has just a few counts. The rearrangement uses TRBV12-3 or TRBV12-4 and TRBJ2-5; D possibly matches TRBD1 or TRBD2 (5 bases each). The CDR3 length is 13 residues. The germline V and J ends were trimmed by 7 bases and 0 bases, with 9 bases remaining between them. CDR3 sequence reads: CASTGRNQETQYF. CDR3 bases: TGTGCCAGCACGGGACGGAACCAAGAGACCCAGTACTTC.

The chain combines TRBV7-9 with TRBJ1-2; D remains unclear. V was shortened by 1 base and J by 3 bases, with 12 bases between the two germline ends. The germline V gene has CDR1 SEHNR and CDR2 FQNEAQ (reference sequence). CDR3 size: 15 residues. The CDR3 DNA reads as TGTGCCAGCAGCTTAGAGACGGCAGCCTACTATGGCTACACCTTC. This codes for CASSLETAAYYGYTF.

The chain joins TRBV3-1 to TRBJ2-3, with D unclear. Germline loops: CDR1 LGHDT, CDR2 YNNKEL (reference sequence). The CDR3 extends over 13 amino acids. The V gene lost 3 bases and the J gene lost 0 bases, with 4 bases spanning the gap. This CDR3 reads CASSQDSTDTQYF. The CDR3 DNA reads TGTGCCAGCAGCCAGGACAGCACAGATACGCAGTATTTT.

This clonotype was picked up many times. CDR3: CASSSGVLGTDTQYF. The CDR3 DNA is TGTGCCAGCAGCTCCGGGGTCCTAGGGACAGATACGCAGTATTTT. J is TRBJ2-3 and V is TRBV7-8; a possible D gene is TRBD2 (5 bases). Germline V gene lookup returns CDR1 SGHVS and CDR2 FQNEAQ. The CDR3 has 15 residues. V was cut by 4 bases and J by 3 bases, with 14 bases left in between.

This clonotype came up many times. The CDR3 protein is CASSLDPGLAGRIATDTQYF. The CDR3 DNA is TGTGCCAGCAGCTTAGATCCCGGACTAGCGGGGAGGATCGCGACAGATACGCAGTATTTT. V usage is TRBV7-9 and J usage is TRBJ2-3; 12 bases agree with TRBD2. The CDR3 has 20 amino acids. Unmatched junction bases numbered 14, after V lost 1 base and J lost 3 bases. In germline, CDR1 is SEHNR, CDR2 FQNEAQ (reference sequence).

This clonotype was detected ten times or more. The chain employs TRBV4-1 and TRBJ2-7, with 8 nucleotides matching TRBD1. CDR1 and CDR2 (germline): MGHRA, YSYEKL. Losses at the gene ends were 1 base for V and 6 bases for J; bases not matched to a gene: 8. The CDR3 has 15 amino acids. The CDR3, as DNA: TGCGCCAGCAGCCAAGTGGTAGGACAGGGATTCGAGCAGTACTTC. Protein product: CASSQVVGQGFEQYF.

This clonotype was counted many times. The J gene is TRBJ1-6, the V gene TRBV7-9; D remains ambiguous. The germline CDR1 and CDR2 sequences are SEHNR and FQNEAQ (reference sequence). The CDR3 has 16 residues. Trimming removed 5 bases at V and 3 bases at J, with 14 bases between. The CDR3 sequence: CASSDVGLGYNSPLHF. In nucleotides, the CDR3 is TGTGCCAGCAGCGACGTGGGCCTCGGCTATAATTCACCCCTCCACTTT.

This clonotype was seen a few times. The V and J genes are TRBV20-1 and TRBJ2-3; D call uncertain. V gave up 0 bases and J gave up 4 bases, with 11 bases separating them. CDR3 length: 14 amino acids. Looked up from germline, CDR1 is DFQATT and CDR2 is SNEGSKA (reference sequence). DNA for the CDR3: TGCAGTGCTAGAGATTTGGTGGGCCCAGATACGCAGTATTTT. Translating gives CSARDLVGPDTQYF.

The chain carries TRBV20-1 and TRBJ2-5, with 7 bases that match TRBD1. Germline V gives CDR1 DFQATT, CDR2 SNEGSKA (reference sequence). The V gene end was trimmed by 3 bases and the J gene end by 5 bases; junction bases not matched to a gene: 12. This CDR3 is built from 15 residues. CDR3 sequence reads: CSARVRDRAYETQYF. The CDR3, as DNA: TGCAGTGCTAGGGTACGCGACAGGGCCTACGAGACCCAGTACTTC.

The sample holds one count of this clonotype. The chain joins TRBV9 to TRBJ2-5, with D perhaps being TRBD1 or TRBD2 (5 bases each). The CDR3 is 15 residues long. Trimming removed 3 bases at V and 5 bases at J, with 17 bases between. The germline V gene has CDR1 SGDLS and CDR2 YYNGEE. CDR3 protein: CASSAGTLKAETQYF. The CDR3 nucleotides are TGTGCCAGCAGCGCCGGGACCTTAAAAGCGGAGACCCAGTACTTC.

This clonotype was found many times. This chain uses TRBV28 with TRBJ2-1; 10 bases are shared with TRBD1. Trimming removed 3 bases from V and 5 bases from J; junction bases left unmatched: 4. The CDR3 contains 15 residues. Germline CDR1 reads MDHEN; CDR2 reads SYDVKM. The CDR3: CASSFGTGDHNEQFF. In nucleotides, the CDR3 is TGTGCCAGCAGTTTCGGGACAGGGGACCACAATGAGCAGTTCTTC.

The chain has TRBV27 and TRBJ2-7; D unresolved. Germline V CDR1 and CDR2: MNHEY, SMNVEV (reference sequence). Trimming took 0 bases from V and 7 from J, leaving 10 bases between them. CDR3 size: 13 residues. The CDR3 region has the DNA TGTGCCAGCAGTTTATCCCCCTCGCGGGAGCAGTACTTC. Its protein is CASSLSPSREQYF.

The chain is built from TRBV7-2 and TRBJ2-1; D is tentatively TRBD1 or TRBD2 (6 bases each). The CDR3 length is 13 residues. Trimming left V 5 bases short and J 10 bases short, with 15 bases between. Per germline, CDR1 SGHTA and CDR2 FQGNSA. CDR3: CASSGGPAVEQFF. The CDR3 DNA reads TGTGCCAGCAGCGGGGGGCCCGCGGTCGAGCAGTTCTTC. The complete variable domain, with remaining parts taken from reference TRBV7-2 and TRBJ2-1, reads GAGVSQSPSNKVTEKGKDVELRCDPISGHTALYWYRQSLGQGLEFLIYFQGNSAPDKSGLPSDRFSAERTGGSVSTLTIQRTQQEDSAVYLCASSGGPAVEQFFGPGTRLTVL.

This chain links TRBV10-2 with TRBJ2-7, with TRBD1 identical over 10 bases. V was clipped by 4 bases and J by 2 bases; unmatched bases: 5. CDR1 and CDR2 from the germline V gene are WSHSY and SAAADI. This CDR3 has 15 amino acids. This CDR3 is CASSAGTGDTYEQYF. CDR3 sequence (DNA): TGCGCCAGCAGTGCCGGGACAGGGGACACCTACGAGCAGTACTTC.

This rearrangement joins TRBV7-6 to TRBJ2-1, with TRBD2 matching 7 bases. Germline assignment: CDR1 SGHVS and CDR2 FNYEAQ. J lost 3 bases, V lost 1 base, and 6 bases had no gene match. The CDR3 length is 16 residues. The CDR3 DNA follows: TGTGCCAGCAGCTTAGGATGGGGGGGAGTCTACAATGAGCAGTTCTTC. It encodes CASSLGWGGVYNEQFF.

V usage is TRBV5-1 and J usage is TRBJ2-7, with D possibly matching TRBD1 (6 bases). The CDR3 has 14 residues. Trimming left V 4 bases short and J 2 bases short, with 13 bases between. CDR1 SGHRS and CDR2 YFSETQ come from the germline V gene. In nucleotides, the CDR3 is TGCGCCAGCAGCCCCTCGACAGGAACCTACGAGCAGTACTTC. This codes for CASSPSTGTYEQYF. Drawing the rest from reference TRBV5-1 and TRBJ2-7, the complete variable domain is KAGVTQTPRYLIKTRGQQVTLSCSPISGHRSVSWYQQTPGQGLQFLFEYFSETQRNKGNFPGRFSGRQFSNSRSEMNVSTLELGDSALYLCASSPSTGTYEQYFGPGTRLTVT.

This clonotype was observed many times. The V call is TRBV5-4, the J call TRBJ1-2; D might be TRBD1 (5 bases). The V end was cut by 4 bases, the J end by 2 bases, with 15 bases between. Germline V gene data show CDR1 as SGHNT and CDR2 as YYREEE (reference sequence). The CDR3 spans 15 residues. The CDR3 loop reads CASSPGLQVNYGYTF. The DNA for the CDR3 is TGTGCCAGCAGCCCGGGCCTACAGGTCAACTATGGCTACACCTTC.

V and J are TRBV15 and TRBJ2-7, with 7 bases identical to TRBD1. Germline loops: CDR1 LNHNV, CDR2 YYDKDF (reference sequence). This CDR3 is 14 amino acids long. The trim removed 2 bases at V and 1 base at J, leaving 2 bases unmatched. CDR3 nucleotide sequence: TGTGCCACCAGCAGATGGGACAGATCCTACGAGCAGTACTTC. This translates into CATSRWDRSYEQYF.

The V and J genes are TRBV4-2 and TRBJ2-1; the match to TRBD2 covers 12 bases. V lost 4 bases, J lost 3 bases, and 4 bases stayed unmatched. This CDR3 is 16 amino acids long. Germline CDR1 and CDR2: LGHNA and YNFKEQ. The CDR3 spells CASSPLAGGLYNEQFF. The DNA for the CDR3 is TGTGCCAGCAGCCCCCTAGCGGGGGGGCTCTACAATGAGCAGTTCTTC.

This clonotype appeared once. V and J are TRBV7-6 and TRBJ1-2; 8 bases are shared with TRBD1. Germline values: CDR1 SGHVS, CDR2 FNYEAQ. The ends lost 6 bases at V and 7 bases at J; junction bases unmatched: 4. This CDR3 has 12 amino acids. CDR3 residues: CASSPGGVGYTF. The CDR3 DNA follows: TGTGCCAGCAGTCCAGGGGGCGTTGGCTACACCTTC. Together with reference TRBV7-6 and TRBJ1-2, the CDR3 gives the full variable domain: GAGVSQSPRYKVTKRGQDVALRCDPISGHVSLYWYRQALGQGPEFLTYFNYEAQQDKSGLPNDRFSAERPEGSISTLTIQRTEQRDSAMYRCASSPGGVGYTFGSGTRLTVV.

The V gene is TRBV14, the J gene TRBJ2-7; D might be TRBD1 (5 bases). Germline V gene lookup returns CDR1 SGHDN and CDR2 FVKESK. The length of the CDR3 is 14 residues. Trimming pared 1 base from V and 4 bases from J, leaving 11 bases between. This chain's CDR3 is CASSQGGSKYEQYF. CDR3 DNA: TGTGCCAGCAGCCAAGGGGGCTCAAAATACGAGCAGTACTTC.

CDR3 in amino acids: CASSQDTGLGAETQYF. CDR3 nucleotide sequence: TGCGCCAGCAGCCAAGATACTGGGCTAGGGGCAGAGACCCAGTACTTC. This sequence joins TRBV4-3 and TRBJ2-5; tentative D call: TRBD1 (5 bases). The germline V and J ends were trimmed by 0 bases and 4 bases, with 15 bases remaining between them. CDR3 length: 16 residues. Germline assignment: CDR1 LGHNA and CDR2 YSLEER.

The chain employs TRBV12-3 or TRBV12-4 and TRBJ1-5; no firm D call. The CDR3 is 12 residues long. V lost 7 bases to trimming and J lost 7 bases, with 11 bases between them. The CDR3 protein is CASNRADQPQHF. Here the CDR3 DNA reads TGTGCCAGCAACAGAGCGGACCAGCCCCAGCATTTT.

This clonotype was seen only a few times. CDR3 in DNA: TGTGCCACAGTGCGGGGAGGGACTGAAGCTTTCTTT. It encodes CATVRGGTEAFF. The rearrangement links TRBV10-3 to TRBJ1-1; D gene uncertain. From germline, CDR1 is ENHRY and CDR2 SYGVKD. V lost 10 bases to trimming and J lost 5 bases, with 14 bases between them. The CDR3 spans 12 residues.